The 7 T cell receptor beta chains below all came from one sample that was sequenced in a study of identical twins (dated by TCRdb to between 2015 and 2016). Receptor amplification or capture employed 5' RACE. The listed sequencing device is Illumina HiSeq 2000. TCRdb reprocessed the public reads (quality trimming at Q25 with fastp, clone calling with MiXCR) and kept in-frame beta chains. Entries are consolidated by CDR3 protein sequence, retaining the most common genes and DNA. This sample holds 350,000 or so distinct CDR3 sequences; more than 9% were observed only once. Approximately 7.9% of the sample is taken by the ten largest. These sequences were also reported in another study, on yellow fever vaccine responses in identical twins.

The material sequenced was CD8+ T cells sorted from blood. The source is a woman younger than 35 in good health.

The J gene is TRBJ2-7, the V gene TRBV6-1, with unresolved D. V shed 3 bases and J shed 5 bases, with 17 bases lying between them. Per germline, CDR1 MNHNS and CDR2 SASEGT. CDR3 length: 15 residues. Written as DNA, the CDR3 is TGTGCCAGCAGTGATCAGGAGACAAGGGTCAACGAGCAGTACTTC. It is translated as CASSDQETRVNEQYF.

This clonotype was recorded at least ten times. The V call is TRBV4-1, the J call TRBJ1-5; D unresolved. The CDR3 extends over 16 amino acids. Germline values: CDR1 MGHRA, CDR2 YSYEKL. The germline V and J ends were trimmed by 0 bases and 2 bases, with 11 bases remaining between them. CDR3 DNA: TGCGCCAGCAGCCAAGAAAGGCTTGGAGGCAATCAGCCCCAGCATTTT. Translating it yields CASSQERLGGNQPQHF.

The CDR3 is CAISATGWGYNEQFF. The DNA of the CDR3 is TGTGCCATCAGTGCAACAGGGTGGGGTTACAATGAGCAGTTCTTC. The chain employs TRBV10-3 and TRBJ2-1, with D maybe TRBD1 (6 bases). Germline V gene data show CDR1 as ENHRY and CDR2 as SYGVKD. V was pared by 4 bases and J by 4 bases, with 14 bases between. This CDR3 has 15 amino acids.

This clonotype showed up many times. This chain joins TRBV28 and TRBJ2-7; TRBD1 aligns across 8 bases. The CDR3 runs to 19 residues. J gave up 1 base and V 4 bases, and 18 bases lay outside the gene matches. Per the germline V gene, CDR1 is MDHEN and CDR2 is SYDVKM. CDR3 amino acids: CASSSPAGGKFGSSYEQYF. The CDR3 nucleotides are TGTGCCAGCAGTTCCCCGGCAGGGGGCAAGTTTGGTTCGTCCTACGAGCAGTACTTC.

This clonotype was found many times. This chain connects TRBV3-1 to TRBJ2-3, with D possibly being TRBD1 (6 bases). The CDR3 contains 16 residues. Germline CDR1 reads LGHDT; CDR2 reads YNNKEL (reference sequence). V shed 3 bases and J shed 2 bases, with 15 bases lying between them. CDR3 coding DNA: TGTGCCAGCAGCCAGTTTAGCAGGGGCCTCACAGATACGCAGTATTTT. This encodes CASSQFSRGLTDTQYF.

The chain couples TRBV9 to TRBJ2-1; 10 positions agree with TRBD2. The germline gives CDR1 SGDLS, CDR2 YYNGEE. V lost 7 bases, J lost 9 bases, and 19 bases stayed unmatched. This CDR3 region has 17 residues. The CDR3: CASRHRTLAGVSGEQFF. The CDR3 nucleotides are TGTGCCAGCCGACACCGAACCCTAGCGGGAGTTTCAGGTGAGCAGTTCTTC.

This clonotype was seen many times. The chain carries TRBV6-5 and TRBJ2-1; D gene ambiguous. The germline V and J ends were trimmed by 4 bases and 10 bases, with 8 bases remaining between them. Germline lookup yields CDR1 MNHEY and CDR2 SVGAGI. The length of the CDR3 is 11 residues. Written as DNA, the CDR3 is TGTGCCAGCAGTTTTGACCGGGAGCAGTTCTTC. This translates into CASSFDREQFF.